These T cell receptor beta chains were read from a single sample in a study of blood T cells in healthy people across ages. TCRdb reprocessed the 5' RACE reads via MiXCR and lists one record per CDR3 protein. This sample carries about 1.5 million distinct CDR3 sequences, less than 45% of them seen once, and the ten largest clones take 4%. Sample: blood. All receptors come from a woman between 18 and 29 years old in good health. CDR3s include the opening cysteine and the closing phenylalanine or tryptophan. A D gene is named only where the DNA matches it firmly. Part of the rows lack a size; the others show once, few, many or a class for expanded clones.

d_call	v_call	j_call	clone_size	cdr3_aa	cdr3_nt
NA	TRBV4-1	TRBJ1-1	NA	CASSQRQEVGEAFF	TGCGCCAGCAGCCAAAGACAGGAGGTTGGTGAAGCTTTCTTT
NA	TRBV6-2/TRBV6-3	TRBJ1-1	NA	CASSYQAMNTEAFF	TGTGCCAGCAGTTACCAGGCGATGAACACTGAAGCTTTCTTT
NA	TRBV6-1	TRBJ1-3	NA	CASSTPLGSRPGNTIYF	TGTGCCAGCAGTACCCCGCTCGGGAGCCGGCCCGGAAACACCATATATTTT
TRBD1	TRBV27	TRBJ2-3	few	CASRSDRGLTDTQYF	TGTGCCAGCAGATCCGACAGGGGGCTCACAGATACGCAGTATTTT
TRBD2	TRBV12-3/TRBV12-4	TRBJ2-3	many	CASSPGVAGYTDTQYF	TGTGCCAGCAGTCCCGGGGTAGCGGGGTACACAGATACGCAGTATTTT
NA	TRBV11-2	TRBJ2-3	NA	CASSHGASMLRTQYF	TGTGCCAGCAGCCACGGGGCTAGTATGCTTCGTACGCAGTATTTT
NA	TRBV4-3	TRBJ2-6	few	CASSQDFTGANVLTF	TGCGCCAGCAGCCAAGATTTTACTGGGGCCAACGTCCTGACTTTC
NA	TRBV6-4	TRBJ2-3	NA	CASSDHRTADTQYF	TGTGCCAGCAGTGACCACAGGACGGCAGATACGCAGTATTTT
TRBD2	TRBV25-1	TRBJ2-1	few	CASSKGSSGTSYNEQFF	TGTGCCAGCAGTAAGGGATCTAGCGGGACATCCTACAATGAGCAGTTCTTC
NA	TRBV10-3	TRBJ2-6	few	CAIHQGPSGANVLTF	TGTGCCATCCACCAGGGCCCCTCTGGGGCCAACGTCCTGACTTTC
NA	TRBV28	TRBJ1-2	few	CASRPDGTYGYTF	TGTGCCAGCAGGCCGGACGGTACCTATGGCTACACCTTC
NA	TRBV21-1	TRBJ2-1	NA	CASSLQWGNEVEQFF	TGTGCCAGCAGCCTCCAATGGGGGAACGAGGTGGAGCAGTTCTTC
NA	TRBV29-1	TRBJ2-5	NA	CIENGRETQYF	TGCATCGAGAACGGACGGGAGACCCAGTACTTC
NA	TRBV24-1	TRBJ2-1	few	CATSDLPGGLYNEQFF	TGTGCCACCAGTGATTTGCCTGGGGGACTTTACAATGAGCAGTTCTTC
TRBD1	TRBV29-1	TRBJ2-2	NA	CSVGQGDTGELFF	TGCAGCGTTGGACAGGGGGACACCGGGGAGCTGTTTTTT
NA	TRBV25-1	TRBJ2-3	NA	CASSGLEVASTDTQYF	TGTGCCAGCAGTGGCCTCGAGGTAGCAAGCACAGATACGCAGTATTTT
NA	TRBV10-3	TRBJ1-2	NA	CATTGTSLNYGYTF	TGTGCTACCACCGGGACCTCACTTAACTATGGCTACACCTTC
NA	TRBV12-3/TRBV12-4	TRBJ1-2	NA	CASRTTAGGGYTF	TGTGCCAGCAGAACGACCGCCGGGGGCGGCTACACCTTC
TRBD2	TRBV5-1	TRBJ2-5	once	CASSLAVLAGGNEQYF	TGCGCCAGCAGCTTGGCCGTTCTAGCGGGAGGAAATGAGCAGTACTTC
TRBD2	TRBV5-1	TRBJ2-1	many	CASSLEIGRAKNEQFF	TGCGCCAGCAGCTTGGAGATCGGGAGGGCCAAGAATGAGCAGTTCTTC
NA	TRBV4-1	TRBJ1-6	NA	CASSPGVWTDNSPLHF	TGCGCCAGCAGCCCCGGTGTCTGGACAGATAATTCACCCCTCCACTTT
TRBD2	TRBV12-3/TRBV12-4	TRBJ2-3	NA	CASSSHPSGANPKTSTDTQYF	TGTGCTAGCAGTTCACACCCCAGCGGGGCGAACCCTAAAACTAGCACAGATACGCAGTATTTT
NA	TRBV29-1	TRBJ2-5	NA	CSVPQGGQETQYF	TGCAGCGTTCCCCAAGGCGGACAAGAGACCCAGTACTTC
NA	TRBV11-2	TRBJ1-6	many	CASSTRVWGELITPLHF	TGTGCCAGCAGCACGCGGGTTTGGGGGGAGTTAATTACACCCCTCCACTTT
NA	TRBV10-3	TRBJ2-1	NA	CAIKLASGNEQFF	TGTGCCATCAAGCTAGCTAGTGGCAATGAGCAGTTCTTC
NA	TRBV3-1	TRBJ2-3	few	CASSQESAGYRTDTQYF	TGTGCCAGCAGCCAAGAATCGGCGGGATATCGCACAGATACGCAGTATTTT
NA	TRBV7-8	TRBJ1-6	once	CASSFRRSSDNSPLHF	TGTGCCAGCAGCTTTAGGAGGAGCTCCGATAATTCACCCCTCCACTTT
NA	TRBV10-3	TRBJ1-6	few	CAIRTDHPTEYNSPLHF	TGTGCCATCAGGACAGACCATCCGACCGAATATAATTCACCCCTCCACTTT